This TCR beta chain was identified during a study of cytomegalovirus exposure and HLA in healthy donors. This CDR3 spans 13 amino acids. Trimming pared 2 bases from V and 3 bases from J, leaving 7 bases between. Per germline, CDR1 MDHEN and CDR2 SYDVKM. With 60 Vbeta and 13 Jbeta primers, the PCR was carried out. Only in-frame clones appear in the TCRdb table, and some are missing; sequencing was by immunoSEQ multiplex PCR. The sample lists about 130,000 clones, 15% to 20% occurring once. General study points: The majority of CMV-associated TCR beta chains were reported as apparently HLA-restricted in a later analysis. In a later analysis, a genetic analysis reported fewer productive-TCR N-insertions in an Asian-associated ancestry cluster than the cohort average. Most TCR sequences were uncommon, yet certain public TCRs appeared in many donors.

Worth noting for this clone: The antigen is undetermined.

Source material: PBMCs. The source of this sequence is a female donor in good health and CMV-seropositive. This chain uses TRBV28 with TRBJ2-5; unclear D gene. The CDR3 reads CASSLISEETQYF. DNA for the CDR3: TGTGCCAGCAGTTTAATCTCTGAAGAGACCCAGTACTTC.